These 11 T cell receptor beta chains were sequenced from one sample in a study of blood T cell repertoires in COVID-19. Method: immunoSEQ multiplex PCR; TCRdb's copy keeps in-frame clones and lacks some. The table has about 200,000 clones, 70% to 90% seen once; the top ten hold 2.4%. What was sequenced was peripheral blood. These receptors were taken from a woman in her 70s with COVID-19, enrolled during active disease.

The genes are TRBV6-6 and TRBJ2-2; 7 positions agree with TRBD1. The CDR3 loop spans 16 amino acids. The V and J ends lost 9 bases and 0 bases, in that order; junction bases with no gene match: 10. Germline-derived CDR1 and CDR2 are MNHNY and SVGAGI (reference sequence). The CDR3 coding sequence is TGTGCCAGGATTCCAGTACAGGGGCCGAACACCGGGGAGCTGTTTTTT. Amino acid sequence: CARIPVQGPNTGELFF.

The rearrangement joins TRBV9 to TRBJ1-2; 7 bases are a match to TRBD1. The CDR3 runs 13 residues. The V segment lost 4 bases and the J segment 8 bases; nucleotides outside the gene matches: 8. Germline CDR1 reads SGDLS; CDR2 reads YYNGEE. The CDR3 reads CASSPRQGSGYTF. The CDR3 DNA sequence: TGTGCCAGCAGCCCCAGACAGGGAAGCGGCTACACCTTC.

The chain combines TRBV7-9 with TRBJ1-2, with a possible D match to TRBD1 (5 bases). Germline V gene data show CDR1 as SEHNR and CDR2 as FQNEAQ (reference sequence). The V gene lost 5 bases and the J gene lost 4 bases, with 17 bases spanning the gap. The CDR3 extends over 15 amino acids. CDR3 nucleotide sequence: TGTGCCAGCAGCAAGACGGACACCGTGGGCTATGGCTACACCTTC. Its protein product is CASSKTDTVGYGYTF.

The rearrangement links TRBV5-1 to TRBJ2-5; 7 bases map to TRBD1. The V segment lost 5 bases and the J segment 1 base; nucleotides outside the gene matches: 5. The CDR3 is made up of 14 amino acids. CDR1 and CDR2 from the germline V gene are SGHRS and YFSETQ. The CDR3 DNA sequence: TGCGCCAGCAGTTATGGGACAGCCCAAGAGACCCAGTACTTC. Amino acids: CASSYGTAQETQYF.

The rearrangement uses TRBV19 and TRBJ2-5; D is possibly TRBD2 (7 bases). Germline lookup yields CDR1 LNHDA and CDR2 SQIVND (reference sequence). The CDR3 is 16 residues long. V shed 5 bases and J shed 5 bases, with 21 bases lying between them. The CDR3 coding sequence is TGTGCCAGTAGTGCAGCCGGGGGGCAGAGACGGGAGACCCAGTACTTC. Its translation is CASSAAGGQRRETQYF.

This clone showed up just once. This chain uses TRBV10-3 with TRBJ2-3, with 12 bases identical to TRBD2. This CDR3 is built from 16 residues. Germline V gene data show CDR1 as ENHRY and CDR2 as SYGVKD. The V segment lost 6 bases and the J segment 4 bases; nucleotides outside the gene matches: 8. The CDR3 DNA sequence: TGTGCCATCAGCGAAACCCTAGCGGGAGGGCCAGATACGCAGTATTTT. Residues: CAISETLAGGPDTQYF.

The J gene is TRBJ1-5, the V gene TRBV19, with 11 positions matching TRBD1. Germline V gene lookup returns CDR1 LNHDA and CDR2 SQIVND (reference sequence). V was pared by 7 bases and J by 2 bases, with 13 bases of the junction left unmatched. The CDR3 length is 18 residues. The CDR3 bases are TGTGCCAGTATCCCAGGACAGGGGGCCCCTCGGGGCAATCAGCCCCAGCATTTT. This translates into CASIPGQGAPRGNQPQHF.

The rearrangement links TRBV18 to TRBJ1-2; D possibly corresponds to TRBD1 (5 bases). The CDR3 is 16 amino acids. Trimming cost V 2 bases and J 2 bases, with 15 bases left between them. Germline V lookup: CDR1 KGHSH, CDR2 LQKENI. The CDR3 loop reads CASSPTGGRSNYGYTF. CDR3 bases: TGTGCCAGCTCACCAACCGGGGGAAGGTCCAACTATGGCTACACCTTC.

This clone has just one count. This chain connects TRBV7-2 to TRBJ2-1, with D perhaps TRBD1 (5 bases). Trimming stripped 0 bases from V and 4 bases from J, with 10 bases between. There are 15 residues in the CDR3. CDR1 is SGHTA and CDR2 is FQGNSA in the germline V gene. For the CDR3, the DNA is TGTGCCAGCAGCTTAGCCAGGGCGGCTTACAATGAGCAGTTCTTC. It yields the protein CASSLARAAYNEQFF.

The CDR3 sequence: CASSRRTGGLTGELFF. The CDR3 DNA reads TGTGCCAGCAGCAGGCGGACAGGGGGCTTAACCGGGGAGCTGTTTTTT. The chain links TRBV7-2 to TRBJ2-2; 11 nucleotides match TRBD1. The CDR3 spans 16 residues. The trim removed 5 bases at V and 5 bases at J, leaving 7 bases unmatched. The germline CDR1 and CDR2 sequences are SGHTA and FQGNSA. Drawing the rest from reference TRBV7-2 and TRBJ2-2, the complete variable domain is GAGVSQSPSNKVTEKGKDVELRCDPISGHTALYWYRQSLGQGLEFLIYFQGNSAPDKSGLPSDRFSAERTGGSVSTLTIQRTQQEDSAVYLCASSRRTGGLTGELFFGEGSRLTVL.

This clone was picked up one time. This rearrangement joins TRBV7-9 to TRBJ2-7; 13 nucleotides align to TRBD2. The CDR3 loop spans 13 amino acids. CDR1 and CDR2 (germline): SEHNR, FQNEAQ (reference sequence). The V gene end was trimmed by 8 bases and the J gene end by 5 bases; junction bases not matched to a gene: 3. The CDR3 DNA is TGTGCCAGCGGACTAGCGGGAGTTGACGAGCAGTACTTC. Its protein product is CASGLAGVDEQYF.